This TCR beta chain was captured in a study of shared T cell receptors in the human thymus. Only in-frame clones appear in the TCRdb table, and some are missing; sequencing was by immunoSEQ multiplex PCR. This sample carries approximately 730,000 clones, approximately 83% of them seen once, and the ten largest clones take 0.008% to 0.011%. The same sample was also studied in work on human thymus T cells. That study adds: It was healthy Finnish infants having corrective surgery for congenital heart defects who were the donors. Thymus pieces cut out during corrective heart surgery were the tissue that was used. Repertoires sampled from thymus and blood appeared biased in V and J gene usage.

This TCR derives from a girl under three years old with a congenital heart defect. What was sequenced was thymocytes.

CDR3 sequence reads: CASSYREQKGTEAFF. In nucleotides, the CDR3 is TGTGCCAGCAGTTACAGGGAGCAAAAAGGTACTGAAGCTTTCTTT. The chain joins TRBV6-5 to TRBJ1-1, with D unresolved. Germline-derived CDR1 and CDR2 are MNHEY and SVGAGI. The length of the CDR3 is 15 residues. The V end was cut by 2 bases, the J end by 5 bases, with 15 bases between.